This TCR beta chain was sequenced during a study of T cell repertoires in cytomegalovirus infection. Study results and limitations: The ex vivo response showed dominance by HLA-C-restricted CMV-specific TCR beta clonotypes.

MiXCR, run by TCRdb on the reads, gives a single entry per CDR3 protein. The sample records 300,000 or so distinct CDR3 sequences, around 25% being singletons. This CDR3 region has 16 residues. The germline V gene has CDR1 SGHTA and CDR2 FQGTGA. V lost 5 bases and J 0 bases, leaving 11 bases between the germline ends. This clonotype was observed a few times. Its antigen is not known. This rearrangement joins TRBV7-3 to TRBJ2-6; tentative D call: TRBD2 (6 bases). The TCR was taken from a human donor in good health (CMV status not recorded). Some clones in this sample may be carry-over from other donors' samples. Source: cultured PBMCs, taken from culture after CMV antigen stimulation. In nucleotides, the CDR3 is TGTGCCAGCAGCAAACTCGGGGGCTCTGGGGCCAACGTCCTGACTTTC. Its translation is CASSKLGGSGANVLTF.